A selection of T cell receptor beta chains follows, all from one sample in a study of vaccination effects on CD4 cells after COVID-19. Sequencing was performed with immunoSEQ multiplex PCR; in TCRdb, only in-frame clones are kept and a portion is missing. Of 77,000 or so clones detected, about 78% appear once; the ten largest clones hold over 9.5%. No antigen has been identified for these receptors. The sample in question was CD4+ T cells from PBMCs cultured with SARS-CoV-2 spike peptides, obtained before COVID-19 vaccination. The receptors originated from a human donor who received a COVID-19 vaccine. Both conserved end residues are part of each CDR3. A D gene is named only where the DNA matches it firmly. Some rows mark clone size as missing; the rest say once, few, many or name a class of expanded clone.

size	V	D	J	DNA	CDR3
-	TRBV5-1	-	TRBJ2-1	TGCGCCAGCAGGGTGGGTAACTCCTACAATGAGCAGTTCTTC	CASRVGNSYNEQFF
few	TRBV7-2	-	TRBJ1-1	TGTGCCAGCAGCCCCGACAGACTCCACACTGAAGCTTTCTTT	CASSPDRLHTEAFF
-	TRBV18	-	TRBJ1-1	TGTGCCAGCTCACCATTAGAGGGGGTCGGGACTGAAGCTTTCTTT	CASSPLEGVGTEAFF
-	TRBV12-3/TRBV12-4	-	TRBJ1-5	TGTGCCAGCTCTGTAGGTAGCAATCAGCCCCAGCATTTT	CASSVGSNQPQHF
-	TRBV3-1/TRBV3-2	-	TRBJ2-5	TGTGCCAGCAGTCAAGACAGATCACAAGAGACCCAGTACTTC	CASSQDRSQETQYF
-	TRBV4-3	-	TRBJ1-2	TGCGCCAGCAGCCAAGATCGGGCCGGCTATGGCTACACCTTC	CASSQDRAGYGYTF
-	TRBV11-2	-	TRBJ2-3	TGTGCCACGGATCTACGGGAGTGGGGTAGCACAGATACGCAGTATTTT	CATDLREWGSTDTQYF
-	TRBV5-1	-	TRBJ1-4	TGCGCCAGCAGCCCGGGACGGAATAATGAAAAACTGTTTTTT	CASSPGRNNEKLFF
once	TRBV12-3/TRBV12-4	-	TRBJ1-2	TGTGCCAGCAGTGACGGAAGGGGACCTGGCTACACCTTC	CASSDGRGPGYTF
-	TRBV2	-	TRBJ1-5	TGTGCCAGCAGTCGTACAGGGCTTAGCAATCAGCCCCAGCATTTT	CASSRTGLSNQPQHF
-	TRBV12-3/TRBV12-4	-	TRBJ1-2	TGTGCCAGCAGATTTGCTAGCGCTAGCGGCTACACCTTC	CASRFASASGYTF
-	TRBV10-2	-	TRBJ1-4	TGCGCCACCAACGGGGGAGTGGGGGAAAAACTGTTTTTT	CATNGGVGEKLFF
-	TRBV4-1	-	TRBJ1-4	TGCGCCAGCAGCCAAGATCACTACTCTCGCCCAAAAAATGAAAAACTGTTTTTT	CASSQDHYSRPKNEKLFF
once	TRBV19	TRBD2	TRBJ2-4	TGTGCCAGTAGTCGGGCTAGCGGAAACATTCAGTACTTC	CASSRASGNIQYF
-	TRBV5-1	-	TRBJ2-5	TGCGCCAGCAGCTTGGGGGCCCTGGAGACCCAGTACTTC	CASSLGALETQYF
-	TRBV5-1	-	TRBJ2-2	TGCGCCAGCAGACAGGGTAACACCGGGGAGCTGTTTTTT	CASRQGNTGELFF
few	TRBV5-8	TRBD1	TRBJ2-1	TGTGCCACACCACCGAACAGGGGAGATGAGCAGTTCTTC	CATPPNRGDEQFF
-	TRBV5-1	-	TRBJ1-2	TGCGCCAGCAGCTTGGGATTCGGGGGCGGAAGGTATGGCTACACCTTC	CASSLGFGGGRYGYTF
-	TRBV6-5	-	TRBJ1-2	TGTGCCAGCCAGCAGTCGTCGGCTAACTATGGCTACACCTTC	CASQQSSANYGYTF
-	TRBV6-4	-	TRBJ1-5	TGTGCCAGCAGTAGGGAAGTCAATCAGCCCCAGCATTTT	CASSREVNQPQHF
-	TRBV19	TRBD1	TRBJ1-1	TGTGCCAGTAGTGTCCGACAGGGCACAATGAACACTGAAGCTTTCTTT	CASSVRQGTMNTEAFF
-	TRBV5-8	TRBD1	TRBJ1-2	TGTGCCAGCAAATCGCCAGGACAGGGGGCTGGAAGCTTCTTC	CASKSPGQGAGSFF
-	TRBV18	-	TRBJ2-3	TGTGCCAGCTCACCCCCAGAAATAGAGGAAATAGCAACAGATACGCAGTATTTT	CASSPPEIEEIATDTQYF
-	TRBV27	TRBD2	TRBJ2-1	TGTGCCAGCAGCCCCCGCCGCCGGCGCGGGGGAGCTTACAATGAGCAGTTCTTC	CASSPRRRRGGAYNEQFF
-	TRBV11-2	-	TRBJ1-6	TGTGCCAGCAGCTTAGAATATAATTCACCCCTCCACTTT	CASSLEYNSPLHF
-	TRBV5-1	-	TRBJ2-5	TGCGCCAGCAACCGGGACTACCAAGAGACCCAGTACTTC	CASNRDYQETQYF
few	TRBV7-2	-	TRBJ1-5	TGTGCCAGCAGCCGGGGGCTCGGTCAGCCCCAGCATTTT	CASSRGLGQPQHF
-	TRBV4-1	TRBD1	TRBJ2-6	TGCGCCAGCAGCCAGACAGGGACTGGGGCCAACGTCCTGACTTTC	CASSQTGTGANVLTF
-	TRBV18	-	TRBJ2-3	TGTGCCAGCTCACCAGTCTCAGCAGGGAGGTTGGCAGATACGCAGTATTTT	CASSPVSAGRLADTQYF
-	TRBV30	-	TRBJ2-5	TGTGCCTGGCAGGGATTTGAGACCCAGTACTTC	CAWQGFETQYF
-	TRBV5-1	-	TRBJ2-3	TGCGCCAGCAGCTTGGGGGCGGCGGGCACAGATACGCAGTATTTT	CASSLGAAGTDTQYF
-	TRBV5-1	-	TRBJ2-2	TGCGCCAGCAGCCCCGGACGGCAGGGGTTTACCGGGGAGCTGTTTTTT	CASSPGRQGFTGELFF
-	TRBV2	-	TRBJ1-4	TGTGCCAGCTACCGGGACCCTGGAAAACTGTTTTTT	CASYRDPGKLFF
-	TRBV2	-	TRBJ2-3	TGTGCCAGCAGTGAACCCGGACTCGCGCAGTATTTT	CASSEPGLAQYF
-	TRBV4-3	TRBD1	TRBJ1-1	TGCGCCAGCAGCCAAGGCGCCAGGGGGCCCACTGAAGCTTTCTTT	CASSQGARGPTEAFF
-	TRBV4-1	-	TRBJ2-5	TGCGCCAGCAGCCATTCCACGACAGGGAGGAAGGGGGAGACCCAGTACTTC	CASSHSTTGRKGETQYF
few	TRBV6-6	-	TRBJ1-3	TGTGCCAGCAGTTACTCGAGTGGGCAGGGAAACACCATATATTTT	CASSYSSGQGNTIYF
-	TRBV4-1	-	TRBJ2-3	TGCGCCAGCAGCCAACTTGACACAGACACAGATACGCAGTATTTT	CASSQLDTDTDTQYF
few	TRBV2	-	TRBJ2-2	TGTGCCAGCACCGGTTGGTACATAACAAACACCGGGGAGCTGTTTTTT	CASTGWYITNTGELFF
-	TRBV18	-	TRBJ1-6	TGTGCCAGCTCACCAGCAGGGGATCCCTATAATTCACCCCTCCACTTT	CASSPAGDPYNSPLHF
-	TRBV3-1/TRBV3-2	-	TRBJ1-1	TGTGCCAGCAGCCAAGTCCTCGGGGTTCTGAGGTCTGAAGCTTTCTTT	CASSQVLGVLRSEAFF
-	TRBV5-1	TRBD1	TRBJ1-1	TGCGCCAGCAGCTACCAGACAGGGTCCGACACTGAAGCTTTCTTT	CASSYQTGSDTEAFF
-	TRBV3-1/TRBV3-2	-	TRBJ2-3	TGTGCCAGCAGCTCAATGGCACACCCCTATAACACAGATACGCAGTATTTT	CASSSMAHPYNTDTQYF
-	TRBV5-1	TRBD1	TRBJ1-4	TGCGCCAGCAGCCAGGGACAGACTGCAACTAATGAAAAACTGTTTTTT	CASSQGQTATNEKLFF
-	TRBV24-1	-	TRBJ1-4	TGTGCCACCAGTGATGTCGAGGAAAAACTGTTTTTT	CATSDVEEKLFF
-	TRBV15	TRBD1	TRBJ2-5	TGTGCCACCAGCAGAGATCCACAGGGGCTACAAGAGACCCAGTACTTC	CATSRDPQGLQETQYF
-	TRBV5-6	-	TRBJ2-5	TGTGCCAGCAGCTTATATGGAGAGACCCAGTACTTC	CASSLYGETQYF
-	TRBV24-1	-	TRBJ1-5	TGTGCCACCAGTGACCGGACCGATCAGCCCCAGCATTTT	CATSDRTDQPQHF
-	TRBV5-5	-	TRBJ2-3	TGTGCCAGCAGCTTGCGGCAGCGATACACAGATACGCAGTATTTT	CASSLRQRYTDTQYF
-	TRBV9	-	TRBJ1-4	TGTGCCAGCAGCCGGGACGTTAATGAAAAACTGTTTTTT	CASSRDVNEKLFF
few	TRBV6-1	-	TRBJ1-3	TGTGCCAGCAGTGAAGGGGGTGGAAACACCATATATTTT	CASSEGGGNTIYF
few	TRBV7-2	-	TRBJ2-2	TGTGCCAGCGCGGGTTCCGCGAACACCGGGGAGCTGTTTTTT	CASAGSANTGELFF